The clone carrying this T cell receptor beta chain was recorded only once. Antigen: not known. The sample is drawn from a study of T cell responses to AZD1222 COVID-19 vaccine. Study observations and caveats: White British ancestry dominated among donors, who included more females, and clonal diversity was possibly underestimated. Of the AZD1222 recipients, only 5 or 6 were seropositive at baseline. Repertoires in all cases were sampled only once the peak T cell response had passed.

The CDR3 covers 16 residues. Per the germline V gene, CDR1 is SGHTA and CDR2 is FQGTGA. V lost 5 bases, J lost 1 base, and 6 bases stayed unmatched. Assay used: immunoSEQ multiplex PCR; TCRdb lists only in-frame clones, some missing. The profile shows around 110,000 clones, almost 95% of them singletons. The source is an adult who received the AZD1222 COVID-19 vaccine. Sample: peripheral blood, taken 28 days after the second AZD1222 dose. This rearrangement joins TRBV7-3 to TRBJ2-1; 9 nucleotides align to TRBD1. The CDR3 DNA sequence: TGTGCCAGCAGCCCCACAGGGGGCGCGTCCTACAATGAGCAGTTCTTC. It yields the protein CASSPTGGASYNEQFF.